Below, one T cell receptor beta chain is given with its context. The antigen is unknown. Sequenced by immunoSEQ multiplex PCR; TCRdb stores in-frame clones only, minus some. The repertoire holds roughly 140,000 clones, with more than 75% as singletons. This CDR3 spans 14 amino acids. Trimming removed 5 bases at V and 8 bases at J, with 16 bases between. Germline V gene data show CDR1 as MNHEY and CDR2 as SMNVEV (reference sequence). The data are from a study of T cell responses to AZD1222 COVID-19 vaccine. For the study at large: Second-dose timings of about 4 or about 12 weeks were pooled.

Study-level points and caveats: Just a handful of AZD1222 recipients were seropositive at baseline.

This clonotype originated in an adult in good health. Source: peripheral blood, taken on day 0 of AZD1222 vaccination. V is TRBV27 and J is TRBJ2-1, with TRBD1 as a possible D gene (6 bases). The CDR3 region has the DNA TGTGCCAGCAGTGACGGGACAACCCCCCATGAGCAGTTCTTC. This sequence encodes CASSDGTTPHEQFF.